This TCR beta chain was captured by sequencing in a study of blood T cell repertoires in COVID-19. The overall study: From T cells, B-cell-depleted T cells, or PBMCs came the material, which was cDNA or gDNA.

The repertoire was sequenced with immunoSEQ multiplex PCR; TCRdb's copy has only in-frame clones and lacks some. The sample contains some 130,000 clones, about 77% of which appear only once. The ends were cut back, 5 bases at V and 0 bases at J, with 8 bases in the middle. The CDR3 extends over 13 amino acids. In germline, CDR1 is MNHEY, CDR2 SMNVEV (reference sequence). This clone was detected only once. The TCR comes from an older man with acute or convalescent COVID-19. The sequencing sample was made of peripheral blood. The rearrangement uses TRBV27 and TRBJ2-7; D gene uncertain. CDR3 sequence (DNA): TGTGCCAGCAGTCCTTTGTCCTCCTACGAGCAGTACTTC. This sequence encodes CASSPLSSYEQYF.